This T cell receptor (beta chain) was observed in a study of blood T cell repertoires in COVID-19. The table came from immunoSEQ multiplex PCR; TCRdb's copy has only in-frame clones and leaves some out. The table lists about 300,000 clones, about 87% of them singletons. Sequenced sample: peripheral blood. This clonotype was sampled from a woman in her twenties or thirties who had recovered from COVID-19.

The CDR3 protein is CASSGRNTEAFF. For the CDR3, the DNA is TGTGCCAGCAGCGGCAGGAACACTGAAGCTTTCTTT. This chain links TRBV5-4 with TRBJ1-1, with unresolved D. The V gene lost 4 bases and the J gene lost 1 base, with 5 bases spanning the gap. The V gene's germline CDR1 is SGHNT and CDR2 YYREEE (reference sequence). The CDR3 consists of 12 residues.